Below, 30 T cell receptor beta chains from the same sample are listed, as sequenced in a study of technical replicates of blood from several donors. The protocol was immunoSEQ multiplex PCR, while the TCRdb copy is restricted to in-frame clones and leaves out a portion. Of under 80,000 clones listed, just under 90% are singletons. Sequenced sample: PBMCs. These receptors were collected from a human donor in good health. Some clones in this sample may be carry-over from other donors' samples.

The chain carries TRBV4-3 and TRBJ1-1; no clear D. Deletions cut 3 bases from V and 5 bases from J, with 10 bases between. CDR1 and CDR2 from the germline V gene are LGHNA and YSLEER. CDR3 length: 13 amino acids. In DNA, the CDR3 is TGCGCCAGCAGCCAGAGTCGGGGAACTGAAGCTTTCTTT. Its translation: CASSQSRGTEAFF.

This clone was observed a handful of times. This chain joins TRBV10-3 and TRBJ1-4; D is possibly TRBD1 (6 bases). The CDR3 consists of 13 residues. V was cut by 6 bases and J by 8 bases, with 13 bases left in between. Per germline, CDR1 ENHRY and CDR2 SYGVKD. The CDR3 here is CAIRGGLGEKLFF. In DNA form, the CDR3 reads TGTGCCATCAGGGGGGGGCTTGGAGAAAAACTGTTTTTT.

CDR3 coding DNA: TGTGCCAGCAGCCCCGGGACAGGTATCACCGGGGAGCTGTTTTTT. Translated, it gives CASSPGTGITGELFF. The rearrangement links TRBV7-9 to TRBJ2-2; TRBD1 agrees at 8 bases. The CDR3 consists of 15 residues. The J segment lost 4 bases and the V segment lost 5 bases, leaving 6 bases of the junction unmatched. The V gene's germline CDR1 is SEHNR and CDR2 FQNEAQ (reference sequence).

This clone counts as medium-sized. The CDR3 coding sequence is TGCAGCGTTGAGACAGGGGTCCTCTATGGCTACACCTTC. It yields the protein CSVETGVLYGYTF. V and J are TRBV29-1 and TRBJ1-2; 8 positions agree with TRBD1. The CDR3 is 13 amino acids. Germline CDR1 SQVTM, CDR2 ANQGSEA. V lost 3 bases and J lost 4; bases outside the gene matches: 4.

The CDR3 nucleotides are TGTGCCAGCAGCCAAGACACAGGGGGAACCGGGGAGCTGTTTTTT. Residues: CASSQDTGGTGELFF. The chain joins TRBV4-2 to TRBJ2-2; 8 bases line up with TRBD1. CDR3 length: 15 residues. Trimming cost V 0 bases and J 5 bases; bases outside gene matches: 2. Germline values: CDR1 LGHNA, CDR2 YNFKEQ.

The chain recombines TRBV7-2 with TRBJ2-7, with D possibly matching TRBD1 (6 bases). The CDR3 is 13 residues long. Germline assignment: CDR1 SGHTA and CDR2 FQGNSA. Trimming removed 0 bases from V and 4 bases from J, with 7 bases in between. CDR3 sequence reads: CASSLAGQYEQYF. CDR3 nucleotides: TGTGCCAGCAGCTTAGCCGGACAGTACGAGCAGTACTTC.

The chain has TRBV4-1 and TRBJ2-7; TRBD2 might be the D (7 bases). This CDR3 comprises 16 residues. In germline, CDR1 is MGHRA, CDR2 YSYEKL. V was shortened by 2 bases and J by 5 bases, with 19 bases between the two germline ends. The CDR3 loop reads CASSQWSGTSRNEQYF. In nucleotides, the CDR3 is TGCGCCAGCAGCCAATGGAGCGGGACATCGAGAAACGAGCAGTACTTC.

The rearrangement links TRBV7-9 to TRBJ2-3; 12 bases fit TRBD2. The CDR3 length is 17 residues. CDR1 is SEHNR and CDR2 is FQNEAQ in the germline V gene (reference sequence). The J segment lost 7 bases and the V segment lost 4 bases, leaving 12 bases of the junction unmatched. CDR3 residues: CASSSGTSGLGVNTQYF. CDR3 coding DNA: TGTGCCAGCAGCTCCGGGACTAGCGGGTTGGGTGTGAATACGCAGTATTTT.

This chain uses TRBV12-2 with TRBJ2-2; the table's D call, TRBD2, was not checked against the DNA. TRBV12-2 is listed as a pseudogene. CDR3 size: 15 residues. Here the CDR3 DNA reads TGTGCAAGTCGATATAGCGGGGTAAACACCGGGGAGCTGTTTTTT. Encoded protein: CASRYSGVNTGELFF.

The chain uses TRBV10-3 and TRBJ1-2, with D possibly matching TRBD1 (6 bases). Germline-derived CDR1 and CDR2 are ENHRY and SYGVKD. V dropped 0 bases and J dropped 0 bases, with 14 bases sitting between them. The CDR3 runs 17 residues. The CDR3 region is CAISESPGASANYGYTF. DNA of the CDR3: TGTGCCATCAGTGAGTCCCCAGGGGCCTCAGCTAACTATGGCTACACCTTC.

The rearrangement uses TRBV5-1 and TRBJ2-7; possible D gene TRBD2, 5 bases. Trimming took off 4 bases at V and 0 bases at J, with 11 bases between the two ends. The CDR3 loop spans 14 amino acids. The germline gives CDR1 SGHRS, CDR2 YFSETQ. CDR3: CASSLGRVSYEQYF. The DNA for the CDR3 is TGCGCCAGCAGCCTGGGGAGAGTCTCCTACGAGCAGTACTTC.

The chain recombines TRBV11-1 with TRBJ2-5; D gene unclear. Per germline, CDR1 SGHAT and CDR2 FQDESV (reference sequence). This CDR3 is 12 amino acids long. V was cut by 1 base and J by 5 bases, with 5 bases left in between. The CDR3 coding sequence is TGTGCCAGCAGCTTAGAACGGGAGACCCAGTACTTC. It is translated as CASSLERETQYF.

With respect to this clone: One end of the junction is discordant with germline, which a read error may explain. The chain is built from TRBV2 and TRBJ1-1, with D unresolved. Germline values: CDR1 SNHLY, CDR2 FYNNEI. This CDR3 is 12 amino acids long. For the CDR3, the DNA is TGTGCCAGCAGTGGACTGAAGACTGAAGCTTTCTTT. This codes for CASSGLKTEAFF.

The chain has TRBV19 and TRBJ1-2; 9 nucleotides match TRBD1. The CDR3 loop spans 13 amino acids. Trimming took 5 bases from V and 8 from J; bases not matched to a gene: 6. Germline V CDR1 and CDR2: LNHDA, SQIVND (reference sequence). CDR3 coding DNA: TGTGCCAGTAGTGCCCGGGACAGGGTCGGCTACACCTTC. Amino acids: CASSARDRVGYTF.

The chain is built from TRBV4-2 and TRBJ2-7, with 7 bases lining up with TRBD2. V gave up 6 bases and J gave up 6 bases; unmatched junction bases: 14. CDR1 is LGHNA and CDR2 is YNFKEQ in the germline V gene. This CDR3 spans 15 amino acids. The CDR3, as DNA: TGTGCCAGCAGACCTTACGCGGGAGAACAAGGCGAGCAGTACTTC. Translating it yields CASRPYAGEQGEQYF.

As to this clone: The CDR3 end shows no conserved phenylalanine or tryptophan, and so a read error is likely. Because the CDR3's place on the DNA is in doubt, the DNA is left out and the CDR3 is given as listed by TCRdb. The V and J genes are TRBV10-3 and TRBJ2-7; the table's TRBD2 call for D was not verified on the DNA. CDR1 ENHRY and CDR2 SYGVKD come from the germline V gene. The CDR3 adds up to 11 amino acids, both ends counted. Here the CDR3 reads CAISEVWGLEI.

This clone was recorded once. The chain employs TRBV7-3 and TRBJ2-2; no definite D call. The CDR3 length is 15 residues. The germline gives CDR1 SGHTA, CDR2 FQGTGA. The ends were cut back, 4 bases at V and 3 bases at J, with 12 bases in the middle. The CDR3 nucleotides are TGTGCCAGCAGCTCCGGTGGCGGTGACACCGGGGAGCTGTTTTTT. Its translation: CASSSGGGDTGELFF. Full variable domain (remainder filled in from reference TRBV7-3 and TRBJ2-2): GAGVSQTPSNKVTEKGKYVELRCDPISGHTALYWYRQSLGQGPEFLIYFQGTGAADDSGLPNDRFFAVRPEGSVSTLKIQRTERGDSAVYLCASSSGGGDTGELFFGEGSRLTVL.

A note on this clone: Other DNA sequences from this sample encode an identical CDR3 as well. V and J are TRBV6-5 and TRBJ2-7; TRBD2 aligns across 8 bases. Losses at the gene ends were 2 bases for V and 0 bases for J; bases not matched to a gene: 0. Per the germline V gene, CDR1 is MNHEY and CDR2 is SVGAGI. The CDR3 contains 14 residues. In DNA form, the CDR3 reads TGTGCCAGCAGTTACAGCGGGAGCTCCTACGAGCAGTACTTC. The encoded protein is CASSYSGSSYEQYF.

The genes are TRBV19 and TRBJ1-1, with a tentative D call TRBD1 (6 bases). Germline V CDR1 and CDR2: LNHDA, SQIVND (reference sequence). V was clipped by 5 bases and J by 0 bases, with 10 bases between them. CDR3 length: 14 amino acids. Written as DNA, the CDR3 is TGTGCCAGTAGTCCCGGGACACTGAACACTGAAGCTTTCTTT. Protein: CASSPGTLNTEAFF.

V usage is TRBV28 and J usage is TRBJ1-5; 7 bases are shared with TRBD1. The CDR3 runs to 15 residues. Looked up from germline, CDR1 is MDHEN and CDR2 is SYDVKM. Trimming at V came to 3 bases and at J to 2 bases, leaving 4 bases not matched to a gene. CDR3 bases: TGTGCCAGCAGTTTGGGGGACAGAGGCAATCAGCCCCAGCATTTT. It is translated as CASSLGDRGNQPQHF. Based on the CDR3 plus reference TRBV28 and TRBJ1-5, the full variable domain is DVKVTQSSRYLVKRTGEKVFLECVQDMDHENMFWYRQDPGLGLRLIYFSYDVKMKEKGDIPEGYSVSREKKERFSLILESASTNQTSMYLCASSLGDRGNQPQHFGDGTRLSIL.

The V call is TRBV27, the J call TRBJ1-4, with 7 bases that match TRBD1. The CDR3 is made up of 17 amino acids. The germline CDR1 and CDR2 sequences are MNHEY and SMNVEV (reference sequence). Trimming at V came to 5 bases and at J to 2 bases, leaving 11 bases not matched to a gene. CDR3 residues: CASSIIGGLVTNEKLFF. For the CDR3, the DNA is TGTGCCAGCAGTATTATAGGGGGCTTAGTCACTAATGAAAAACTGTTTTTT.

J is TRBJ1-1 and V is TRBV2; D gene unclear. V was trimmed by 2 bases and J by 0 bases, leaving 10 bases between them. The length of the CDR3 is 15 residues. Germline V gives CDR1 SNHLY, CDR2 FYNNEI. The CDR3 here is CASSEFAGLNTEAFF. The DNA for the CDR3 is TGTGCCAGCAGTGAATTTGCAGGTTTGAACACTGAAGCTTTCTTT.

This clone appeared a single time. This chain uses TRBV5-1 with TRBJ2-1; 9 bases agree with TRBD2. Germline V gene sequence: CDR1 SGHRS, CDR2 YFSETQ. Trimming at V came to 0 bases and at J to 5 bases, leaving 6 bases not matched to a gene. CDR3 size: 16 residues. The CDR3 loop reads CASSLGPSGVNNEQFF. The CDR3 DNA reads as TGCGCCAGCAGCTTGGGTCCTAGCGGGGTCAACAATGAGCAGTTCTTC.

The J gene is TRBJ1-2, the V gene TRBV7-2, with a tentative D call TRBD1 (5 bases). Between the trimmed V and J ends, which lost 6 bases and 4 bases, there was a span of 18 bases. This CDR3 contains 15 residues. CDR1 is SGHTA, CDR2 FQGNSA, per germline. The CDR3 sequence is CASRGREGGSYGYTF. Written as DNA, the CDR3 is TGTGCCAGCAGGGGACGGGAGGGAGGGAGCTATGGCTACACCTTC.

This clone appeared once. The chain employs TRBV5-1 and TRBJ2-2; 10 nucleotides align to TRBD2. The germline V gene has CDR1 SGHRS and CDR2 YFSETQ. This CDR3 is built from 17 residues. Trimming took 2 bases from V and 4 from J; bases not matched to a gene: 8. The CDR3 loop is CASSFGAGGRGTGELFF. The CDR3 region has the DNA TGCGCCAGCAGCTTTGGAGCGGGGGGGCGCGGCACCGGGGAGCTGTTTTTT.

The chain uses TRBV13 and TRBJ2-3, with 8 nucleotides matching TRBD2. Germline lookup yields CDR1 PRHDT and CDR2 FYEKMQ (reference sequence). The J segment lost 4 bases and the V segment lost 2 bases, leaving 8 bases of the junction unmatched. CDR3 length: 16 amino acids. The CDR3 DNA reads TGTGCCAGCAGCTTAAAAGGGACTAGTTGGGCAGATACGCAGTATTTT. Residues: CASSLKGTSWADTQYF.

The table lists this clone with a few counts. The chain combines TRBV7-9 with TRBJ2-1; tentatively, D is TRBD2 (5 bases). Trimming removed 5 bases at V and 12 bases at J, with 20 bases between. Germline CDR1 is SEHNR and CDR2 is FQNEAQ (reference sequence). The CDR3 covers 14 residues. In nucleotides, the CDR3 is TGTGCCAGCAGCCCCCGAGAGGGCCGCGAAGGGCAGTTCTTC. This translates into CASSPREGREGQFF. Variable domain in full (rest from reference TRBV7-9 and TRBJ2-1): DTGVSQNPRHKITKRGQNVTFRCDPISEHNRLYWYRQTLGQGPEFLTYFQNEAQLEKSRLLSDRFSAERPKGSFSTLEIQRTEQGDSAMYLCASSPREGREGQFFGPGTRLTVL.

This chain joins TRBV5-6 and TRBJ1-1; 10 nucleotides agree with TRBD1. The V and J ends lost 0 bases and 5 bases, in that order; junction bases with no gene match: 4. This CDR3 comprises 15 residues. The germline gives CDR1 SGHDT, CDR2 YYEEEE. CDR3 in DNA: TGTGCCAGCAGCTTGGTCGGGACAGGGGTTACTGAAGCTTTCTTT. Amino acid sequence: CASSLVGTGVTEAFF.

This clone has a single count. The J gene is TRBJ2-1, the V gene TRBV5-4, with 11 positions matching TRBD2. From germline, CDR1 is SGHNT and CDR2 YYREEE (reference sequence). The CDR3 totals 15 residues. The trim removed 2 bases at V and 10 bases at J, leaving 8 bases unmatched. The CDR3 here is CASSFLLAGVGEQFF. Written as DNA, the CDR3 is TGTGCCAGCAGCTTTCTACTAGCGGGAGTTGGGGAGCAGTTCTTC.

V usage is TRBV4-2 and J usage is TRBJ2-2; D is undetermined. CDR1 LGHNA and CDR2 YNFKEQ come from the germline V gene. Trimming took 0 bases from V and 5 from J, leaving 10 bases between them. The CDR3 has 15 amino acids. Here the CDR3 DNA reads TGTGCCAGCAGCCAAGATCAGTTTGGTACCGGGGAGCTGTTTTTT. Translated, it gives CASSQDQFGTGELFF.